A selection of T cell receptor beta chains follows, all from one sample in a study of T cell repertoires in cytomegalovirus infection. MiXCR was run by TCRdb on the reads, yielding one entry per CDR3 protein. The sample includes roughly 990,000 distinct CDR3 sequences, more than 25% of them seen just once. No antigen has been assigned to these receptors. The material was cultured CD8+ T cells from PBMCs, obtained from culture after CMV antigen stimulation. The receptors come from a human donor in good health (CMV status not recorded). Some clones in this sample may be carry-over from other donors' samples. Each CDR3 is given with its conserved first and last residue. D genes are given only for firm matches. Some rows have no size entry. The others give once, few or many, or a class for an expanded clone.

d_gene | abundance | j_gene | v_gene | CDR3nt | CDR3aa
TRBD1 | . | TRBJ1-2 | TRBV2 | TGTGCCAGCAGTACGACAGGGTCCGGCTACACCTTC | CASSTTGSGYTF
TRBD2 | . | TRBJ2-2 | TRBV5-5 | TGTGCCAGCAGTTCCGGGACTAGCGGGGGGGGCAGCCTTTTGGCCGGGGAGCTGTTTTTT | CASSSGTSGGGSLLAGELFF
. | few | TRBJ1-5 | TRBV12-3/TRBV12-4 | TGTGCCAGCAGTTTATTTGAGAGACCCCAGCATTTT | CASSLFERPQHF
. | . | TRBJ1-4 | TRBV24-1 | TGTGCCACCAGTGATCACAGGAATGAAAAACTGTTTTTT | CATSDHRNEKLFF
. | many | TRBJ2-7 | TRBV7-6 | TGTGCCAGCAGCTCCTCTGATTTCCCTCGGGGGAACGAGCAGTACTTC | CASSSSDFPRGNEQYF
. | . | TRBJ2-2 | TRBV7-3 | TGTGCCAGCAGCCCGGGACATGGGATCACCGGGGAGCTGTTTTTT | CASSPGHGITGELFF
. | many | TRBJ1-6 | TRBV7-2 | TGTGCCAGCAGCTTGAGGCAAGCCGGAAATTCACCCCTCCACTTT | CASSLRQAGNSPLHF
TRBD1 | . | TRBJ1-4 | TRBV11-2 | TGTGCCAGCAGCTCGCATCGACAGGGGATGGATGAAAAACTGTTTTTT | CASSSHRQGMDEKLFF
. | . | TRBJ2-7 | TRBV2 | TGTGCCAGCAGTGACCGGCAGGGTGGCCACGAGCAGTACTTC | CASSDRQGGHEQYF
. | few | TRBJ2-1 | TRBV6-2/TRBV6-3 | TGTGCCAGCAGTTCCCTCTCCCTTGAATACAATGAGCAGTTCTTC | CASSSLSLEYNEQFF
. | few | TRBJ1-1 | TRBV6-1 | TGTGCCAGCAGCGACCTAATAACGCAGGACACTGAAGCTTTCTTT | CASSDLITQDTEAFF
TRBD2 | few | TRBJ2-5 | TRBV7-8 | TGTGCCAGCAGCATCCCGAACGACCACTTAGCGGGGGAGGAGACCCAGTACTTC | CASSIPNDHLAGEETQYF
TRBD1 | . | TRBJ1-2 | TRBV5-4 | TGTGCCAGCAGTCCATGGACAGGGCTTAACTATGGCTACACCTTC | CASSPWTGLNYGYTF
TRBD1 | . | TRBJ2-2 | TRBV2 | TGTGCCAGCAGTGCCCACTGGGGACAGGGGGCTGGCGGGGAGCTGTTTTTT | CASSAHWGQGAGGELFF
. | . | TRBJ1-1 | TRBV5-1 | TGCGCCAGCAGCTTGGGGCACGAAGCTTTCTTT | CASSLGHEAFF
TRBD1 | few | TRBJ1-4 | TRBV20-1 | TGCAGTGCTAGGGTTCGACGGACAGGGGAAGGTGAAAAACTGTTTTTT | CSARVRRTGEGEKLFF
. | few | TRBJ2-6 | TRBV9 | TGTGCCAGCAGCGGGCTCCACAGGGCCTTCTCTGGGGCCAACGTCCTGACTTTC | CASSGLHRAFSGANVLTF
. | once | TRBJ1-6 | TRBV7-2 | TGTGCCAGCAGCTTAGGACCGAGTAATTCACCCCTCCACTTT | CASSLGPSNSPLHF
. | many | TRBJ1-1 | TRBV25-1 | TGTGCCAGCAGTGCCGGAGAAGCTTTCTTT | CASSAGEAFF
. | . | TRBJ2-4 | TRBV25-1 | TGTGCCAGCAGTCCCGGACAGACAAACTACCAAAACATTCAGTACTTC | CASSPGQTNYQNIQYF
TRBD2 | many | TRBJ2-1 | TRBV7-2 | TGTGCCAGCAGCTTAGATCTAGCGGGAAATGAGCAGTTCTTC | CASSLDLAGNEQFF
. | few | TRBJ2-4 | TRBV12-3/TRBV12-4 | TGTGCCAGCAGCGGGGGGCAGTCAAAAAACATTCAGTACTTC | CASSGGQSKNIQYF
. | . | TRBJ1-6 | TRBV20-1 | TGCAGTGCTAGAGGGCCCACCGGGATTAATTCACCCCTCCACTTT | CSARGPTGINSPLHF
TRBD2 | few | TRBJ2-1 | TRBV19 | TGTGCCAGTAGGGAACTAGCGGGGGTAGGGAATGAGCAGTTCTTC | CASRELAGVGNEQFF
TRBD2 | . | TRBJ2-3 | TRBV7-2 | TGTGCCAGCAGCTTACCAGCCAGCGGGGGGCCCCTTGAAGGGACAGATACGCAGTATTTT | CASSLPASGGPLEGTDTQYF
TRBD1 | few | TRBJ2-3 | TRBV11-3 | TGTGCCAGCAGCTCACTGACAGGGGACACAGATACGCAGTATTTT | CASSSLTGDTDTQYF
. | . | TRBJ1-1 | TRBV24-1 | TGTGCCACCAGTGATTTTTCCCAGGGAACGGCTTTCTTT | CATSDFSQGTAFF
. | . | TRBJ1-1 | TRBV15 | TGTGCCACCAGCAGAGATTTTGGCGGGTGGCTTGAAGCTTTCTTT | CATSRDFGGWLEAFF
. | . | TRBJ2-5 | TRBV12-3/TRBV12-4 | TGTGCCAGCAGTTCCGGCGGGACAAACCAAGAGACCCAGTACTTC | CASSSGGTNQETQYF
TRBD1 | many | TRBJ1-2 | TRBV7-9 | TGTGCCAGCAGCTACCAGGACAGGGAGCCCTATGGCTACACCTTC | CASSYQDREPYGYTF
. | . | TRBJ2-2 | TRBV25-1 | TGTGCCAGCAGTGAATCTGGGAACGGGGTCGCGAACACCGGGGAGCTGTTTTTT | CASSESGNGVANTGELFF
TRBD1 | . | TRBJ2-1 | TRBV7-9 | TGTGCCAGCAGCTCTAGTCCGACAGGGGGAGAAAATGAGCAGTTCTTC | CASSSSPTGGENEQFF